This entry lists 16 T cell receptor beta chains sequenced from one sample in a study of technical replicates of blood from several donors. Generated by immunoSEQ multiplex PCR, the TCRdb table keeps only in-frame clones and is missing some. Of about 76,000 clones listed, approximately 96% are singletons. Input material: T cells isolated from PBMCs. All receptors come from a human donor in good health.

The J gene is TRBJ1-2, the V gene TRBV2; D call uncertain. The CDR3 consists of 13 residues. Trimming stripped 7 bases from V and 1 base from J, with 10 bases between. In germline, CDR1 is SNHLY, CDR2 FYNNEI. DNA for the CDR3: TGTGCCAGCATTGGCGGGATTAACTATGGCTACACCTTC. This gives the protein CASIGGINYGYTF.

The CDR3 sequence: CASSLWGPGGSTDTQYF. The CDR3 DNA follows: TGTGCCAGCAGCCTTTGGGGACCAGGGGGTAGCACAGATACGCAGTATTTT. V and J are TRBV5-4 and TRBJ2-3; the match to TRBD1 covers 7 bases. CDR1 is SGHNT, CDR2 YYREEE, per germline (reference sequence). The CDR3 has 17 amino acids. V was pared by 4 bases and J by 0 bases, with 11 bases of the junction left unmatched.

The chain is built from TRBV7-9 and TRBJ1-3; D uncertain. The ends were cut back, 5 bases at V and 1 base at J, with 12 bases in the middle. The CDR3 is made up of 15 amino acids. Germline V lookup: CDR1 SEHNR, CDR2 FQNEAQ (reference sequence). The chain's CDR3 is CASSLLGRSGNTIYF. CDR3 bases: TGTGCCAGCAGCCTACTCGGGAGGTCTGGAAACACCATATATTTT.

The V and J genes are TRBV29-1 and TRBJ1-2, with TRBD1 identical over 8 bases. Germline lookup yields CDR1 SQVTM and CDR2 ANQGSEA. The V segment lost 7 bases and the J segment 7 bases; nucleotides outside the gene matches: 17. The length of the CDR3 is 15 residues. The CDR3 protein is CSASGTGSTKGGYTF. CDR3 sequence (DNA): TGCAGCGCATCCGGGACAGGCTCAACGAAGGGTGGCTACACCTTC.

The chain recombines TRBV27 with TRBJ1-6, with D possibly matching TRBD1 (6 bases). Germline CDR1 reads MNHEY; CDR2 reads SMNVEV (reference sequence). The CDR3 is made up of 12 amino acids. V dropped 8 bases and J dropped 7 bases, with 9 bases sitting between them. The CDR3, as DNA: TGTGCCAGCGGACAGAGGAATTCACCCCTCCACTTT. It is translated as CASGQRNSPLHF.

J is TRBJ2-7 and V is TRBV28; D is possibly TRBD2 (5 bases). The V end was cut by 5 bases, the J end by 2 bases, with 10 bases between. The CDR3 is 13 residues long. The germline V gene has CDR1 MDHEN and CDR2 SYDVKM. CDR3 region: CASSLSGTYEQYF. CDR3 nucleotides: TGTGCCAGCAGTCTATCCGGGACCTACGAGCAGTACTTC.

V is TRBV28 and J is TRBJ2-3, with D perhaps TRBD2 (5 bases). This CDR3 contains 14 residues. Looked up from germline, CDR1 is MDHEN and CDR2 is SYDVKM. Deletions cut 6 bases from V and 6 bases from J, with 16 bases between. As DNA, the CDR3 is TGTGCCAGCAGCCCCTTCGCGGGTAGGGATACGCAGTATTTT. Translated, it gives CASSPFAGRDTQYF.

The chain employs TRBV19 and TRBJ2-7; TRBD2 is a possible D gene (5 bases). The V gene's germline CDR1 is LNHDA and CDR2 SQIVND (reference sequence). The CDR3 consists of 13 residues. Trimming pared 0 bases from V and 4 bases from J, leaving 7 bases between. The CDR3 is CASSIDRRYEQYF. The CDR3 region has the DNA TGTGCCAGTAGTATAGACAGGAGGTACGAGCAGTACTTC.

V is TRBV5-1 and J is TRBJ2-7, with a tentative D call TRBD1 (5 bases). Per the germline V gene, CDR1 is SGHRS and CDR2 is YFSETQ. The length of the CDR3 is 14 residues. V was shortened by 0 bases and J by 2 bases, with 9 bases between the two germline ends. The CDR3 coding sequence is TGCGCCAGCAGCTTGGTGGACAAAGCCTACGAGCAGTACTTC. Translated, it gives CASSLVDKAYEQYF. Full variable domain (missing parts from reference TRBV5-1 and TRBJ2-7): KAGVTQTPRYLIKTRGQQVTLSCSPISGHRSVSWYQQTPGQGLQFLFEYFSETQRNKGNFPGRFSGRQFSNSRSEMNVSTLELGDSALYLCASSLVDKAYEQYFGPGTRLTVT.

The genes are TRBV7-6 and TRBJ1-2; 7 bases match TRBD1. V trimming: 3 bases; J trimming: 1 base; junction bases outside the gene matches: 5. The CDR3 has 15 residues. Germline V gives CDR1 SGHVS, CDR2 FNYEAQ. The CDR3, as DNA: TGTGCCAGCAGCTTTGGACAGGAAGATAACTATGGCTACACCTTC. Translating it yields CASSFGQEDNYGYTF.

V gene TRBV4-1 combines with J gene TRBJ2-7; 13 bases agree with TRBD2. The CDR3 loop spans 15 amino acids. V gave up 5 bases and J gave up 2 bases; unmatched junction bases: 3. Germline CDR1 MGHRA, CDR2 YSYEKL. This CDR3 is CASSWTSGGPYEQYF. In nucleotides, the CDR3 is TGCGCCAGCAGCTGGACTAGCGGGGGACCCTACGAGCAGTACTTC.

The rearrangement links TRBV13 to TRBJ2-5, with a weak D call TRBD1 (6 bases). The germline gives CDR1 PRHDT, CDR2 FYEKMQ (reference sequence). Trimming removed 5 bases from V and 1 base from J, with 14 bases in between. The CDR3 is 15 amino acids. CDR3 nucleotide sequence: TGTGCCAGCAGCCAACAGGGCTTTGGCCAAGAGACCCAGTACTTC. This codes for CASSQQGFGQETQYF.

This rearrangement joins TRBV5-6 to TRBJ2-7; 7 nucleotides agree with TRBD1. V dropped 3 bases and J dropped 10; count of bases not matched to a gene: 4. The CDR3 is 11 residues long. Germline values: CDR1 SGHDT, CDR2 YYEEEE. The CDR3, as DNA: TGTGCCAGCAGCTCAGGGGGTCTTCAGTACTTC. Its protein is CASSSGGLQYF.

The gene calls are TRBV5-8 and TRBJ1-5; D ambiguous. The CDR3 is made up of 12 amino acids. V dropped 2 bases and J dropped 5 bases, with 5 bases sitting between them. In germline, CDR1 is SGHTS, CDR2 YDEGEE. CDR3 in amino acids: CASSFTDQPQHF. For the CDR3, the DNA is TGTGCCAGCAGCTTCACGGATCAGCCCCAGCATTTT. Complete variable domain (other parts from reference TRBV5-8 and TRBJ1-5): EAGVTQSPTHLIKTRGQQATLRCSPISGHTSVYWYQQALGLGLQFLLWYDEGEERNRGNFPPRFSGRQFPNYSSELNVNALELEDSALYLCASSFTDQPQHFGDGTRLSIL.

A note on this clone: Mismatch with germline at one junction end may stem from a read error. J is TRBJ1-2 and V is TRBV6-5; 7 bases are a match to TRBD1. This CDR3 has 13 amino acids. CDR1 and CDR2 (germline): MNHEY, SVGAGI. CDR3 sequence reads: CGSAKGAHFGYTF. The CDR3 nucleotides are TGCGGGAGCGCAAAGGGGGCCCACTTCGGCTACACCTTC.

V usage is TRBV14 and J usage is TRBJ2-2, with D maybe TRBD2 (6 bases). CDR1 and CDR2 from the germline V gene are SGHDN and FVKESK. The CDR3 is 15 amino acids. V was clipped by 3 bases and J by 6 bases, with 14 bases between them. Here the CDR3 DNA reads TGTGCCAGCAGCCATTCCGTGGAGGGCCCCGGGGAGCTGTTTTTT. This sequence encodes CASSHSVEGPGELFF.